Presented here are 14 T cell receptor beta chains from one specimen sequenced in a study of T-cell memory formation after mild COVID-19. From the 5' RACE reads, TCRdb called clonotypes with MiXCR, one entry per CDR3 protein. The sample has some 290,000 distinct CDR3 sequences, around 16% seen once; the top ten hold roughly 20%. The specimen was PBMCs or a T cell subset sorted from them (not recorded which). These receptors were collected from a young man who had mild COVID-19 (a few samples of this study predate the infection). Cell type and time point are not known.

In this sample, this clonotype turned up many times. This chain uses TRBV29-1 with TRBJ2-5, with unresolved D. This CDR3 is 12 amino acids long. The V end was cut by 2 bases, the J end by 2 bases, with 6 bases between. CDR1 is SQVTM and CDR2 is ANQGSEA in the germline V gene. The CDR3 DNA reads TGCAGCGTTGAAATGGGGCAAGAGACCCAGTACTTC. As protein: CSVEMGQETQYF.

The J gene is TRBJ2-2, the V gene TRBV4-2; 13 nucleotides match TRBD2. Germline V gene data show CDR1 as LGHNA and CDR2 as YNFKEQ. The V and J ends lost 2 bases and 6 bases, in that order; junction bases with no gene match: 0. The CDR3 is 15 amino acids. The CDR3 DNA reads as TGTGCCAGCAGCCAAACTAGCGGGGGGGCCGGGGAGCTGTTTTTT. The encoded protein is CASSQTSGGAGELFF.

V gene TRBV3-1 combines with J gene TRBJ1-5; D remains unclear. The CDR3 runs 13 residues. From germline, CDR1 is LGHDT and CDR2 YNNKEL (reference sequence). The V end was cut by 3 bases, the J end by 5 bases, with 8 bases between. CDR3 DNA sequence: TGTGCCAGCAGCCAGAAAAGATATCAGCCCCAGCATTTT. This sequence encodes CASSQKRYQPQHF.

This clonotype turned up a few times. The chain uses TRBV5-4 and TRBJ1-2; 7 bases agree with TRBD1. The CDR3 extends over 14 amino acids. V was pared by 3 bases and J by 6 bases, with 8 bases of the junction left unmatched. Germline V lookup: CDR1 SGHNT, CDR2 YYREEE (reference sequence). CDR3 amino acids: CASSWDSQTDGYTF. The DNA for the CDR3 is TGTGCCAGCAGCTGGGACAGTCAGACCGATGGCTACACCTTC.

The genes are TRBV4-1 and TRBJ2-7, with D uncertain. Germline V lookup: CDR1 MGHRA, CDR2 YSYEKL. This CDR3 is 15 amino acids long. Trimming removed 3 bases at V and 6 bases at J, with 18 bases between. The CDR3 loop reads CASSQSPLGSAEQYF. The DNA of the CDR3 is TGCGCCAGCAGCCAGTCCCCGCTTGGGTCGGCCGAGCAGTACTTC.

This clonotype was detected only a few times. The chain links TRBV4-3 to TRBJ2-2; 9 nucleotides agree with TRBD2. Per the germline V gene, CDR1 is LGHNA and CDR2 is YSLEER. With V trimmed by 4 bases and J by 4 bases, 16 bases remained unmatched. CDR3 length: 19 amino acids. In DNA, the CDR3 is TGCGCCAGCAGCCCTAATAGCGGGGGCCTCCTAAGTAGCACCGGGGAGCTGTTTTTT. Its translation: CASSPNSGGLLSSTGELFF.

The rearrangement links TRBV7-3 to TRBJ1-1; tentatively, D is TRBD1 (5 bases). This CDR3 has 15 amino acids. The V gene lost 0 bases and the J gene lost 4 bases, with 12 bases spanning the gap. CDR1 and CDR2 (germline): SGHTA, FQGTGA. The CDR3 DNA is TGTGCCAGCAGCTTAACCGCAGGGCCGAGCACTGAAGCTTTCTTT. Its translation: CASSLTAGPSTEAFF.

This clonotype was observed at least ten times. This sequence joins TRBV4-1 and TRBJ1-4; 7 nucleotides line up with TRBD1. J lost 7 bases, V lost 0 bases, and 5 bases had no gene match. The CDR3 is 15 amino acids. Germline values: CDR1 MGHRA, CDR2 YSYEKL. CDR3 bases: TGCGCCAGCAGCCAAGAAAACAGGGGTTTTGAAAAACTGTTTTTT. It codes for CASSQENRGFEKLFF.

The chain links TRBV10-3 to TRBJ2-3; 8 nucleotides match TRBD2. The V gene's germline CDR1 is ENHRY and CDR2 SYGVKD. V shed 8 bases, J shed 4 bases, and the junction held 5 bases outside the gene matches. The CDR3 extends over 13 amino acids. In DNA, the CDR3 is TGTGCCATCCAAGCGGGGGCCGCAGATACGCAGTATTTT. It translates to CAIQAGAADTQYF.

This clonotype has only a few counts. The chain links TRBV6-5 to TRBJ2-3; tentative D call: TRBD2 (5 bases). The CDR3 has 15 amino acids. The V end was cut by 6 bases, the J end by 5 bases, with 18 bases between. CDR1 and CDR2 from the germline V gene are MNHEY and SVGAGI. This CDR3 reads CASSSYTLALDTQYF. In nucleotides, the CDR3 is TGTGCCAGCAGCAGTTACACCCTAGCTTTAGATACGCAGTATTTT.

This clonotype showed up many times. This rearrangement joins TRBV10-1 to TRBJ2-1; D unclear. V was shortened by 6 bases and J by 9 bases, with 12 bases between the two germline ends. Looked up from germline, CDR1 is WNHNN and CDR2 is SYGVQD (reference sequence). The CDR3 consists of 12 residues. This CDR3 is CASSDPGREQFF. The CDR3 DNA sequence: TGCGCCAGCAGCGACCCCGGACGTGAGCAGTTCTTC.

The chain joins TRBV7-9 to TRBJ1-4; TRBD1 aligns across 8 bases. The CDR3 runs to 13 residues. Germline V gene sequence: CDR1 SEHNR, CDR2 FQNEAQ (reference sequence). With V trimmed by 5 bases and J by 7 bases, 3 bases remained unmatched. This CDR3 is CASSPGTGEKLFF. The DNA of the CDR3 is TGTGCCAGCAGCCCTGGGACAGGTGAAAAACTGTTTTTT.

Judged by abundance, this clonotype is medium-sized. V is TRBV13 and J is TRBJ1-1; D not certain. Germline V gene data show CDR1 as PRHDT and CDR2 as FYEKMQ (reference sequence). This CDR3 is built from 14 residues. V lost 0 bases to trimming and J lost 13 bases, with 18 bases between them. This CDR3 is CASSLGLMRRVDFF. As DNA, the CDR3 is TGTGCCAGCAGCTTAGGCCTAATGAGGAGGGTCGATTTCTTT.

The chain is built from TRBV5-1 and TRBJ1-6; 10 nucleotides agree with TRBD1. The V gene end was trimmed by 0 bases and the J gene end by 10 bases; junction bases not matched to a gene: 4. Germline V gene lookup returns CDR1 SGHRS and CDR2 YFSETQ. This CDR3 spans 15 amino acids. The CDR3 spells CASSLAGQGRSPLHF. The CDR3 DNA reads as TGCGCCAGCAGCTTGGCGGGACAGGGGAGATCACCCCTCCACTTT.